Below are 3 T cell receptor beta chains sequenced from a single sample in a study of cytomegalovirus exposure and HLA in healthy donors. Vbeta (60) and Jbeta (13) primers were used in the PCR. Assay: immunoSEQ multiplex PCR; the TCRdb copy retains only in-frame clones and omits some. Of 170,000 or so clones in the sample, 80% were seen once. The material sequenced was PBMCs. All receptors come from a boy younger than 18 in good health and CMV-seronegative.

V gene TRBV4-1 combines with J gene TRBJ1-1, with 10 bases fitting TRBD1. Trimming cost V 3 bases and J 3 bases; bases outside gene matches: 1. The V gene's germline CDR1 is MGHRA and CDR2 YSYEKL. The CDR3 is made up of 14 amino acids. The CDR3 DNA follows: TGCGCCAGCAGCCAGGGACAGGGGTACACTGAAGCTTTCTTT. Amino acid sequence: CASSQGQGYTEAFF.

DNA of the CDR3: TGCGCCAGCAGCCAAGTCCTATTCGAAGATTCACCCCTCCACTTT. It encodes CASSQVLFEDSPLHF. The chain links TRBV4-1 to TRBJ1-6; D is undetermined. Deletions cut 1 base from V and 8 bases from J, with 12 bases between. This CDR3 comprises 15 residues. Per germline, CDR1 MGHRA and CDR2 YSYEKL.

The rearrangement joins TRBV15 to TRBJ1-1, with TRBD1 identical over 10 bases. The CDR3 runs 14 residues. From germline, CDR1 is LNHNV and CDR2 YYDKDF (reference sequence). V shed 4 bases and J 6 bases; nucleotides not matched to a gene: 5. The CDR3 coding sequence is TGTGCCACCAGCATGGGACAGGGGAGTTCTGAAGCTTTCTTT. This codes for CATSMGQGSSEAFF.